What follows are 20 T cell receptor beta chains derived from one specimen sequenced in a study of regulatory T cells in long-lasting Graves disease. As for time point: newly diagnosed GD, antithyroid drugs for less than 3 months. TCR sequences were obtained from RNA taken from PBMCs. Construction of the TCR beta libraries employed iRepertoire HTBI primers in conjunction with Arm-PCR of CDR3 regions. MiXCR, applied by TCRdb to the multiplex PCR reads, yields one record per CDR3 protein. Among 400,000 to 500,000 distinct CDR3 sequences listed, roughly 15% were seen once. Separately, the same data were catalogued under a study of T cells in Graves' hyperthyroidism and ophthalmopathy.

Sequences were derived from peripheral blood mononuclear cells (PBMCs), sampled at new diagnosis, from a patient treated with antithyroid drugs. These receptors were obtained from a woman under 30 with Graves disease.

Points on this clonotype: It differs at one base from a far larger clone, so likely a read error. The rearrangement joins TRBV6-5 to TRBJ2-7; no reliable D call. The CDR3 extends over 12 amino acids. Germline lookup yields CDR1 MNHEY and CDR2 SVGAGI. Trimming removed 1 base from V and 7 bases from J, with 8 bases in between. As DNA, the CDR3 is TGTGCCAGCAGTTACTTTTACAATGAGCAGTACTTC. Its protein is CASSYFYNEQYF.

About this clonotype: A much larger clone lies one base from this, so it may be a read error. The CDR3 loop reads CASGAGATYEQYF. In DNA, the CDR3 is TGTGCCAGCGGTGCCGGGGCTACCTACGAGCAGTACTTC. The chain joins TRBV28 to TRBJ2-7; D is tentatively TRBD1 or TRBD2 (5 bases each). Germline V CDR1 and CDR2: MDHEN, SYDVKM. This CDR3 is 13 amino acids long. The V and J ends lost 8 bases and 2 bases respectively, with 13 bases between them.

The sample holds many counts of this clonotype. The chain is built from TRBV2 and TRBJ1-6; D possibly corresponds to TRBD1 (6 bases). Trimming took 7 bases from V and 7 from J, leaving 11 bases between them. The CDR3 is made up of 13 amino acids. Germline CDR1 is SNHLY and CDR2 is FYNNEI. Here the CDR3 reads CASKGGFNSPLHF. The CDR3 nucleotides read TGTGCCAGCAAGGGGGGCTTCAATTCACCCCTCCACTTT.

This clonotype has a handful of counts. A much larger clone lies a single base off, so this may be a read error. This chain connects TRBV5-1 to TRBJ2-1; weak D call: TRBD2 (6 bases). Matching the DNA end better, TRBJ2-7 makes the J call doubtful. Germline CDR1 reads SGHRS; CDR2 reads YFSETQ. CDR3 size: 15 residues. The CDR3 here is CASSLYGTLGNEQYF. The CDR3 DNA reads as TGCGCCAGCAGCTTGTATGGGACTTTGGGCAATGAGCAGTACTTC.

Notes on this clonotype: A much larger clone sits a single nucleotide away, making a read error possible. The chain has TRBV4-3 and TRBJ2-1; D is undetermined. The CDR3 has 16 residues. From germline, CDR1 is LGHNA and CDR2 YSLEER. V was shortened by 1 base and J by 3 bases, with 13 bases between the two germline ends. CDR3: CASSQGGLAGYNEQFF. CDR3 nucleotides: TGCGCCAGCAGCCAAGGGGGATTGGCAGGCTACAATGAGCAGTTCTTC.

The J gene is TRBJ1-1, the V gene TRBV14; tentatively, D is TRBD1 (5 bases). CDR1 and CDR2 from the germline V gene are SGHDN and FVKESK. This CDR3 is 16 amino acids long. V was clipped by 7 bases and J by 0 bases, with 18 bases between them. CDR3 amino acids: CASTKLHGTMNTEAFF. CDR3 DNA: TGTGCCAGCACCAAACTGCACGGGACGATGAACACTGAAGCTTTCTTT.

There are a few counts of this clonotype. Mismatch with germline at one junction end may stem from a read error. The chain employs TRBV19 and TRBJ2-6; tentative D call: TRBD2 (6 bases). Germline CDR1 is LNHDA and CDR2 is SQIVND (reference sequence). The CDR3 sequence is 18 residues long. CDR3 bases: TGTGCCAGTAGTATTCAGGGAGGAAAAGTGACTGGCGCCAACGTCCTGACTTTC. Translation gives CASSIQGGKVTGANVLTF.

This chain connects TRBV20-1 to TRBJ1-1, with 9 bases lining up with TRBD1. Trimming took 6 bases from V and 3 from J; bases not matched to a gene: 8. The germline CDR1 and CDR2 sequences are DFQATT and SNEGSKA (reference sequence). The CDR3 sequence is 14 residues long. The CDR3: CSAEDRGVDTEAFF. The DNA of the CDR3 is TGCAGTGCAGAAGACAGGGGGGTCGACACTGAAGCTTTCTTT.

This clonotype was seen ten or more times. The chain links TRBV11-2 to TRBJ2-1; D unresolved. The V and J ends lost 3 bases and 6 bases respectively, with 15 bases between them. This CDR3 is 15 amino acids long. Germline assignment: CDR1 SGHAT and CDR2 FQNNGV. The chain's CDR3 is CASSFAVPLSNEQFF. CDR3 coding DNA: TGTGCCAGCAGCTTCGCCGTCCCTCTGAGCAATGAGCAGTTCTTC.

This clonotype has a handful of counts. This chain uses TRBV20-1 with TRBJ2-7; 14 bases are shared with TRBD2. J lost 5 bases, V lost 3 bases, and 9 bases had no gene match. The CDR3 runs 16 residues. Germline lookup yields CDR1 DFQATT and CDR2 SNEGSKA (reference sequence). CDR3 in DNA: TGCAGTGCTAGGTCGACTAGCGGGAGGGCCGTAGACGAGCAGTACTTC. Encoded protein: CSARSTSGRAVDEQYF.

This clonotype was found many times. This chain connects TRBV4-1 to TRBJ1-1, with TRBD1 identical over 10 bases. The J segment lost 5 bases and the V segment lost 0 bases, leaving 12 bases of the junction unmatched. Looked up from germline, CDR1 is MGHRA and CDR2 is YSYEKL. The CDR3 runs to 18 residues. In DNA, the CDR3 is TGCGCCAGCAGCCAAGAAAACTACCGACAGGGGGCTGGAACTGAAGCTTTCTTT. This translates into CASSQENYRQGAGTEAFF.

This clonotype was counted at least ten times. The V gene is TRBV6-1, the J gene TRBJ2-1; TRBD2 aligns across 7 bases. CDR1 is MNHNS and CDR2 is SASEGT in the germline V gene. The CDR3 has 15 residues. J lost 3 bases, V lost 4 bases, and 6 bases had no gene match. The CDR3 loop is CASSAGREIYNEQFF. In DNA, the CDR3 is TGTGCCAGCAGTGCAGGGCGGGAGATCTACAATGAGCAGTTCTTC.

This clonotype was counted a few times. V and J are TRBV9 and TRBJ2-7; 9 nucleotides line up with TRBD1. Trimming removed 4 bases from V and 3 bases from J; junction bases left unmatched: 5. The V gene's germline CDR1 is SGDLS and CDR2 YYNGEE. The CDR3 is 14 residues long. CDR3 in amino acids: CASSPGQGYYEQYF. The CDR3 nucleotides are TGTGCCAGCAGCCCCGGACAGGGGTACTACGAGCAGTACTTC.

The table lists this clonotype with many counts. The chain uses TRBV6-2 or TRBV6-3 and TRBJ2-1, with 7 bases fitting TRBD2. V dropped 0 bases and J dropped 7; count of bases not matched to a gene: 0. This CDR3 has 13 residues. The germline V gene has CDR1 MNHEY and CDR2 SVGEGT. The CDR3 spells CASSYSSGNEQFF. CDR3 DNA: TGTGCCAGCAGTTACTCTAGCGGGAATGAGCAGTTCTTC.

This clonotype was recorded at least ten times. The rearrangement links TRBV20-1 to TRBJ2-1, with D tentatively TRBD1 (6 bases). This CDR3 spans 14 amino acids. The V end lost 3 bases, the J end lost 4 bases, and 13 bases lay between the germline ends. From germline, CDR1 is DFQATT and CDR2 SNEGSKA (reference sequence). The CDR3 protein is CSARNPGQYNEQFF. DNA of the CDR3: TGCAGTGCTAGGAATCCCGGACAGTACAATGAGCAGTTCTTC.

The gene calls are TRBV6-1 and TRBJ2-2; 9 bases match TRBD2. The V segment lost 2 bases and the J segment 5 bases; nucleotides outside the gene matches: 6. Germline values: CDR1 MNHNS, CDR2 SASEGT. There are 16 residues in the CDR3. CDR3 protein: CASSERAGGLTGELFF. In DNA, the CDR3 is TGTGCCAGCAGTGAAAGGGCGGGAGGGCTGACCGGGGAGCTGTTTTTT.

A few counts support this clonotype. The chain joins TRBV3-1 to TRBJ2-1; TRBD2 aligns across 8 bases. V was clipped by 5 bases and J by 7 bases; unmatched bases: 13. The germline gives CDR1 LGHDT, CDR2 YNNKEL (reference sequence). This CDR3 has 16 residues. In nucleotides, the CDR3 is TGTGCCAGCAGCAACCTGGGGACTAGGGGTCGGAATGAGCAGTTCTTC. This encodes CASSNLGTRGRNEQFF.

This clonotype was seen at least ten times. V and J are TRBV5-8 and TRBJ1-1, with 8 bases lining up with TRBD1. The CDR3 has 13 amino acids. V lost 4 bases to trimming and J lost 4 bases; unmatched junction nucleotides: 3. Germline lookup yields CDR1 SGHTS and CDR2 YDEGEE. This CDR3 reads CASSKTGVTEAFF. In DNA form, the CDR3 reads TGTGCCAGCAGCAAGACAGGGGTCACTGAAGCTTTCTTT.

This clonotype was picked up many times. V usage is TRBV28 and J usage is TRBJ2-1; 7 nucleotides align to TRBD2. Germline lookup yields CDR1 MDHEN and CDR2 SYDVKM. The length of the CDR3 is 13 residues. V lost 6 bases to trimming and J lost 9 bases; unmatched junction nucleotides: 8. The CDR3 DNA follows: TGTGCCAGCAGCCTAACCAGCGGGACTGAGCAGTTCTTC. This sequence encodes CASSLTSGTEQFF. The full variable domain, its missing parts supplied by reference TRBV28 and TRBJ2-1, is DVKVTQSSRYLVKRTGEKVFLECVQDMDHENMFWYRQDPGLGLRLIYFSYDVKMKEKGDIPEGYSVSREKKERFSLILESASTNQTSMYLCASSLTSGTEQFFGPGTRLTVL.

This clonotype was counted a few times. The rearrangement joins TRBV5-1 to TRBJ2-1; no firm D call. The CDR3 sequence is 12 residues long. V was clipped by 0 bases and J by 6 bases, with 4 bases between them. Germline lookup yields CDR1 SGHRS and CDR2 YFSETQ. CDR3 in amino acids: CASSLDFNEQFF. The CDR3 DNA reads TGCGCCAGCAGCTTGGACTTCAATGAGCAGTTCTTC.